This TCR beta chain was sequenced during a study of blood T cell repertoires in COVID-19. Seattle patient enrollment occurred during active infection, with longitudinal follow-up thereafter. Clones were read by immunoSEQ multiplex PCR, and TCRdb kept only the in-frame ones, dropping some. The table records under 300,000 clones, roughly 90% of them present only once. The length of the CDR3 is 15 residues. V lost 1 base and J lost 5; bases outside the gene matches: 5. Germline CDR1 is SGHRS and CDR2 is YFSETQ. The chain combines TRBV5-1 with TRBJ2-2, with 7 bases identical to TRBD1. The sequence was obtained from a woman under 40 with COVID-19, enrolled during active disease. Sequencing input: peripheral blood. The CDR3 nucleotides are TGCGCCAGCAGCTTGTCGACAGGGTGGACCGGGGAGCTGTTTTTT. Protein sequence: CASSLSTGWTGELFF.